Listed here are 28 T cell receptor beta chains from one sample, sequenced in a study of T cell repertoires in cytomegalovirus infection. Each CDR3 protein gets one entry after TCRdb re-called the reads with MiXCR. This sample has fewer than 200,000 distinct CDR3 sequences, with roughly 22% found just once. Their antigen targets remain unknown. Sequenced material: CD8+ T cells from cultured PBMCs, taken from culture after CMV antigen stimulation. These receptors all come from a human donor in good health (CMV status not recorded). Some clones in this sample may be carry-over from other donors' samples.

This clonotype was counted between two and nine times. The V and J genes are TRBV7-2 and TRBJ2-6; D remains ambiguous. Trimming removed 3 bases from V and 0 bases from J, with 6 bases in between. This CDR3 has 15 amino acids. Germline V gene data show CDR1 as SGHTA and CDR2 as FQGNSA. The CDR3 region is CASSLTSSGANVLTF. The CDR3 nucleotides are TGTGCCAGCAGCTTGACCAGCTCTGGGGCCAACGTCCTGACTTTC.

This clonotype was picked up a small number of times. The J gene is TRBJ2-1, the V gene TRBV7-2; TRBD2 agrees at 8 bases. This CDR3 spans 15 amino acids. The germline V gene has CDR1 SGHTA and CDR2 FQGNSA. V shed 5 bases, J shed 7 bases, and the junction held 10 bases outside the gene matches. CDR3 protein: CASSLLGGGTNEQFF. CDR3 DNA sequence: TGTGCCAGCAGCCTACTGGGCGGGGGGACGAATGAGCAGTTCTTC. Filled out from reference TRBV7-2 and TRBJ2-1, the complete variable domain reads GAGVSQSPSNKVTEKGKDVELRCDPISGHTALYWYRQSLGQGLEFLIYFQGNSAPDKSGLPSDRFSAERTGGSVSTLTIQRTQQEDSAVYLCASSLLGGGTNEQFFGPGTRLTVL.

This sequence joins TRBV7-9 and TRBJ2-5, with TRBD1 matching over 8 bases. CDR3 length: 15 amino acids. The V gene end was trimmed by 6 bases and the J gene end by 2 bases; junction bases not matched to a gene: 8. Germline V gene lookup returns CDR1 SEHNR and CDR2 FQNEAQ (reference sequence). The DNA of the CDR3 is TGTGCCAGCAGGCCCGGACAGGGAGGTCAAGAGACCCAGTACTTC. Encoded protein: CASRPGQGGQETQYF.

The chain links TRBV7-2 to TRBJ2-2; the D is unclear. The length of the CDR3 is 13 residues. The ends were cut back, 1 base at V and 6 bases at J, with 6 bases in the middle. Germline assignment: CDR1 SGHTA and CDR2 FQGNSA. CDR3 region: CASSLVGSGELFF. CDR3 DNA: TGTGCCAGCAGCTTAGTGGGATCCGGGGAGCTGTTTTTT.

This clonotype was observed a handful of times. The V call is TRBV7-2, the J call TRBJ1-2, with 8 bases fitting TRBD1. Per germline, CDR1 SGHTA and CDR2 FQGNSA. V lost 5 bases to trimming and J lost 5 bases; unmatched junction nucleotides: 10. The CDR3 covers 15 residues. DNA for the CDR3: TGTGCCAGCAGCCGACGACAGGGGAGTTTATATGGCTACACCTTC. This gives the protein CASSRRQGSLYGYTF.

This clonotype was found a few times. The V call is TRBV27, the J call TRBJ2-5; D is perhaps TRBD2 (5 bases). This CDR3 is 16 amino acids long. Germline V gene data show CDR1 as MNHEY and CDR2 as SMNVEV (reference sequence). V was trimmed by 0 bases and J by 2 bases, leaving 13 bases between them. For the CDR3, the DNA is TGTGCCAGCAGTTTATCGGCCGGGGTACGGCAAGAGACCCAGTACTTC. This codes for CASSLSAGVRQETQYF.

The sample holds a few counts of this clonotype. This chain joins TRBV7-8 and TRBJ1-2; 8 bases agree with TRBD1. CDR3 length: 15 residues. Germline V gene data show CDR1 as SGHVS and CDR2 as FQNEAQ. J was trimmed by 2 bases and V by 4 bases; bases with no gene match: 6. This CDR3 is CASSSPGQENYGYTF. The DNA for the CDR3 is TGTGCCAGCAGCTCGCCGGGACAGGAGAACTATGGCTACACCTTC.

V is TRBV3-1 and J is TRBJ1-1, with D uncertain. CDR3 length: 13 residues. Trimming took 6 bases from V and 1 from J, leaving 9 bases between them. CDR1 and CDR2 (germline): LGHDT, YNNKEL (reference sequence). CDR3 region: CASSPFWNTEAFF. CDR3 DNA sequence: TGTGCCAGCAGTCCCTTTTGGAACACTGAAGCTTTCTTT.

The CDR3 sequence is CASSPWIDYEQYF. CDR3 sequence (DNA): TGCGCCAGCAGCCCCTGGATCGACTACGAGCAGTACTTC. The chain employs TRBV4-3 and TRBJ2-7; D not resolved. The CDR3 runs to 13 residues. Germline V CDR1 and CDR2: LGHNA, YSLEER. Between the trimmed V and J ends, which lost 4 bases and 3 bases, there was a span of 10 bases.

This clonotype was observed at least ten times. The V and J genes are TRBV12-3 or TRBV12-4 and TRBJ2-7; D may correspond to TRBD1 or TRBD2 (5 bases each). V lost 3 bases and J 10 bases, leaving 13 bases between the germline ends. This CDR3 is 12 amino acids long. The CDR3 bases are TGTGCCAGCAGTTTTTTGGGGACCGAACAGTACTTC. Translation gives CASSFLGTEQYF.

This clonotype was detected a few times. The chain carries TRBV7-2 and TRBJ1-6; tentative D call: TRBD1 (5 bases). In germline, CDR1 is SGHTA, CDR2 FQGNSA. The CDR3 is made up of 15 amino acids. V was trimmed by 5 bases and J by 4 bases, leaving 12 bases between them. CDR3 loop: CASSPPGRYNSPLHF. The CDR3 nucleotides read TGTGCCAGCAGCCCACCGGGACGGTATAATTCACCCCTCCACTTT.

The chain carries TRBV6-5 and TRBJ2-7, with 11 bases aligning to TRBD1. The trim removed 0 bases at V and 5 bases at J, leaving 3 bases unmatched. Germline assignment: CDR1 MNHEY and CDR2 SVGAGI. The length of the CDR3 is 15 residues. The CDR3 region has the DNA TGTGCCAGCAGTTACTCAGGACAGGGGGCGAACGAGCAGTACTTC. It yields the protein CASSYSGQGANEQYF.

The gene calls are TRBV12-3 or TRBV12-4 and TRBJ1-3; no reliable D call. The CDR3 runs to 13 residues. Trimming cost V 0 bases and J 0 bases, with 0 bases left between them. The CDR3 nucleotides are TGTGCCAGCAGTTTAGCCTCTGGAAACACCATATATTTT. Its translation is CASSLASGNTIYF.

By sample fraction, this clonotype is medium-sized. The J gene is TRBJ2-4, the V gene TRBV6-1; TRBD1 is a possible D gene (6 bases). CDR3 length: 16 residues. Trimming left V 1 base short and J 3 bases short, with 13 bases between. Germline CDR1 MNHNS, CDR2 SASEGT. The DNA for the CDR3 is TGTGCCAGCAGTGAAGGGACAGAGGAAGTCAAAAACATTCAGTACTTC. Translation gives CASSEGTEEVKNIQYF.

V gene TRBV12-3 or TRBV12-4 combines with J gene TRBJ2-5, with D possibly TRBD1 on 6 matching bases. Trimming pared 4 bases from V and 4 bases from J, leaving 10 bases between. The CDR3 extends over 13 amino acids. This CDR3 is CASSWTVIETQYF. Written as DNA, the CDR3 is TGTGCCAGCAGTTGGACAGTGATAGAGACCCAGTACTTC.

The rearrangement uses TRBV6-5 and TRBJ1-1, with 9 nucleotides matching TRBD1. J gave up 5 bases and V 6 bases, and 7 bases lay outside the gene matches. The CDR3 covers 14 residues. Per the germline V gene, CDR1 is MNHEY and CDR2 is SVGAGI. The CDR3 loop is CASSYRGQVTEAFF. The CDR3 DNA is TGTGCCAGCAGCTACAGGGGGCAAGTGACTGAAGCTTTCTTT.

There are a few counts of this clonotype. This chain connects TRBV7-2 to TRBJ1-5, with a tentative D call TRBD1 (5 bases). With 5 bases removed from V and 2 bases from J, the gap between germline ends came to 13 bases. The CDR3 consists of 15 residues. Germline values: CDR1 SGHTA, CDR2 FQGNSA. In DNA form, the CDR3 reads TGTGCCAGCAGCACGGACCGAGGGGGCAATCAGCCCCAGCATTTT. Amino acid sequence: CASSTDRGGNQPQHF.

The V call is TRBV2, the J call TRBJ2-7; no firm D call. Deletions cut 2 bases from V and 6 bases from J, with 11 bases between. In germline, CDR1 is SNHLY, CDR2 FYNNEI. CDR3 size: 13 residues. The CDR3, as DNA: TGTGCCAGCAGTGAAAGGAACGGGCTCGAGCAGTACTTC. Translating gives CASSERNGLEQYF.

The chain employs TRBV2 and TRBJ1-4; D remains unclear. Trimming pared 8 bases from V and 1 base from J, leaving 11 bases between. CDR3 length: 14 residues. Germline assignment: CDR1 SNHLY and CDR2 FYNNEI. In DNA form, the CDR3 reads TGTGCCAGCGCTCCCAGATTAACTAATGAAAAACTGTTTTTT. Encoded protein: CASAPRLTNEKLFF.

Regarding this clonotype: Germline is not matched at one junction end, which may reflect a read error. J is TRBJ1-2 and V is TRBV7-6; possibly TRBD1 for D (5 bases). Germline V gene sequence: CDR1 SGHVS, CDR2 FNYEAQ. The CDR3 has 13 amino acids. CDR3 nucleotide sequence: TGTGCCAACAGCCCAGGGATCAACTATGGCTACACCTTC. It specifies CANSPGINYGYTF.

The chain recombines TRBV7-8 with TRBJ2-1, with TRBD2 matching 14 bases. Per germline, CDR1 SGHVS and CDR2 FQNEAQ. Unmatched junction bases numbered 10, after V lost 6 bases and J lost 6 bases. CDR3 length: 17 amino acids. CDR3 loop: CASSFSGTSGGSNEQFF. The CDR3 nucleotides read TGTGCCAGCAGTTTTTCCGGGACTAGCGGGGGTAGCAATGAGCAGTTCTTC.

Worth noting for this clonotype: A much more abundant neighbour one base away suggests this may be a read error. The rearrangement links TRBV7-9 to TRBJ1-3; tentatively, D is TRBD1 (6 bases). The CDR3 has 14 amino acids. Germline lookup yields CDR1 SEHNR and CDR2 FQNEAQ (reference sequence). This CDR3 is CANSSSDSGNTIYF. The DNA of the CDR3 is TGTGCCAACAGCTCCTCGGACAGTGGAAACACCATATATTTT.

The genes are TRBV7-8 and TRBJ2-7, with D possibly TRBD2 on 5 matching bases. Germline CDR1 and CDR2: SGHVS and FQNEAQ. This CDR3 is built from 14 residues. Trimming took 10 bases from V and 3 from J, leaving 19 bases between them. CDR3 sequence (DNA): TGTGCCACAAAGGAGTCCAGAAGCGGCTACGAGCAGTACTTC. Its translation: CATKESRSGYEQYF.

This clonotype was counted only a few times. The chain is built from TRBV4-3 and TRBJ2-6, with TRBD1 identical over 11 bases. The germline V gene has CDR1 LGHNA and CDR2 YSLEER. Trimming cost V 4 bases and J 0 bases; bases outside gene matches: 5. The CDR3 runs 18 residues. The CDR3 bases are TGCGCCAGCAGCCCTGGGACAGGGGGGTCCTCTGGGGCCAACGTCCTGACTTTC. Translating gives CASSPGTGGSSGANVLTF.

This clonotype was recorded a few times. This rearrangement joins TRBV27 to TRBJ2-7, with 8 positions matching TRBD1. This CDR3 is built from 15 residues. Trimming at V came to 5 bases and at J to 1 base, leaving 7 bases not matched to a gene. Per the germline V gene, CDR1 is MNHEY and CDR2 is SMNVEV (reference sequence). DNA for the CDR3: TGTGCCAGCAGTCAACGACAGGGGAGGTCCTACGAGCAGTACTTC. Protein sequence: CASSQRQGRSYEQYF.

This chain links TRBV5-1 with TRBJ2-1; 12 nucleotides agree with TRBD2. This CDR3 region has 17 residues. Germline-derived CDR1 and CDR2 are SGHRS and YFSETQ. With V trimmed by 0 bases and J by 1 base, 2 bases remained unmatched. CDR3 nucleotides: TGCGCCAGCAGCTTGGGACTAGCGGGGGAATCCTACAATGAGCAGTTCTTC. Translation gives CASSLGLAGESYNEQFF.

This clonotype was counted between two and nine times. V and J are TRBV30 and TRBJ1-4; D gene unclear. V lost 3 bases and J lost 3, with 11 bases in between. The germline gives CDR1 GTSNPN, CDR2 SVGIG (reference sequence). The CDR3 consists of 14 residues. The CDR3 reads CAWRAPGANEKLFF. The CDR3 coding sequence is TGTGCCTGGAGAGCCCCCGGGGCTAATGAAAAACTGTTTTTT.

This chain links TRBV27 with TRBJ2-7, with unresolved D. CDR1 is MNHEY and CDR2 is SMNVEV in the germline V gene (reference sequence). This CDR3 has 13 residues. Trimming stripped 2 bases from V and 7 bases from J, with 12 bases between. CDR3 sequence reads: CASSLGRLGEQYF. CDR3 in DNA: TGTGCCAGCAGTTTAGGCAGATTGGGGGAGCAGTACTTC.